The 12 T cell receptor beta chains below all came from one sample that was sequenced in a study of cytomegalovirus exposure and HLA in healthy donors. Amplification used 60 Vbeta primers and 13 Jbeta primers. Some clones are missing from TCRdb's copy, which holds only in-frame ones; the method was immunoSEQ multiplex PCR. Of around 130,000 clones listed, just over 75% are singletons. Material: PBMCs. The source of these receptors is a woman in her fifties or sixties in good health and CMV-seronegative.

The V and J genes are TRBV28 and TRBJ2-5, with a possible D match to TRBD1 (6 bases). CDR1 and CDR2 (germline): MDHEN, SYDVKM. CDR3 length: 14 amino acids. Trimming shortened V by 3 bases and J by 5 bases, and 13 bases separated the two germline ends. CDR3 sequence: CASSFSGGRETQYF. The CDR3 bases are TGTGCCAGCAGTTTTTCTGGGGGCCGGGAGACCCAGTACTTC.

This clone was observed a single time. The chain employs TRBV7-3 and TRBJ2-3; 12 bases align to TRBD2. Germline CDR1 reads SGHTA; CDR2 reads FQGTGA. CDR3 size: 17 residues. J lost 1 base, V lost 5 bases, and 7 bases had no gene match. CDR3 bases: TGTGCCAGCAGCGAGTCTAGCGGGAGGGCGGGCACAGATACGCAGTATTTT. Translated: CASSESSGRAGTDTQYF.

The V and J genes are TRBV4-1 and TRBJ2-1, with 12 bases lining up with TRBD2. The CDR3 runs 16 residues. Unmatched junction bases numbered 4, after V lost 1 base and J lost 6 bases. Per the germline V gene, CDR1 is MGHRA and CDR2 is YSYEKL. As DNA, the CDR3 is TGCGCCAGCAGCCAAGGTTCTAGCGGGAGGGGCAATGAGCAGTTCTTC. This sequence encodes CASSQGSSGRGNEQFF.

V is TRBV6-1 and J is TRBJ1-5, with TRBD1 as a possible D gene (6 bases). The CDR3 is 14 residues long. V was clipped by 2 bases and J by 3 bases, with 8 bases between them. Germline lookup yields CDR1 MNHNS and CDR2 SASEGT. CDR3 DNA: TGTGCCAGCAGTGAAACAGGGCCCAATCAGCCCCAGCATTTT. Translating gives CASSETGPNQPQHF.

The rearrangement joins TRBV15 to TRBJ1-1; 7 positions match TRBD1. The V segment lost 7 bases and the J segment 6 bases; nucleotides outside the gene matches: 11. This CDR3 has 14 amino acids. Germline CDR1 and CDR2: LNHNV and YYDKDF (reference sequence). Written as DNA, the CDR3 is TGTGCCACCACCCCAGACAGGGCCAACGCTGAAGCTTTCTTT. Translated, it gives CATTPDRANAEAFF.

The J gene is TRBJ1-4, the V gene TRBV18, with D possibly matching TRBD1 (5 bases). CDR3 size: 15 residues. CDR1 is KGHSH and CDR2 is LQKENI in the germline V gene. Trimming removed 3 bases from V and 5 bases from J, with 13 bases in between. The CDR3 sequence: CASSPYGGDNEKLFF. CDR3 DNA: TGTGCCAGCTCACCGTATGGCGGGGACAATGAAAAACTGTTTTTT.

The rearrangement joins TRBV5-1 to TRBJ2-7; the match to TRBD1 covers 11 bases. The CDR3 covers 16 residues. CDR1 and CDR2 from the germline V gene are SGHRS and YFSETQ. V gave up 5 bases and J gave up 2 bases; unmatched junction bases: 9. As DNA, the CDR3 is TGCGCCAGCAGATGGACAGGGGGCCCACTCACCTACGAGCAGTACTTC. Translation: CASRWTGGPLTYEQYF.

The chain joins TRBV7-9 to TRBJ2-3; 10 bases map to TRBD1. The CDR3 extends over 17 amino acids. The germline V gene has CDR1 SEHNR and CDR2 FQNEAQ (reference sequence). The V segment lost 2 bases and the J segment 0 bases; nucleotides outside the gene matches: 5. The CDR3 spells CASSLRTGGLSTDTQYF. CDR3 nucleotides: TGTGCCAGCAGCTTAAGGACAGGGGGTCTTAGCACAGATACGCAGTATTTT.

CDR3 loop: CASSEWGEALYGYTF. Written as DNA, the CDR3 is TGTGCCAGCAGTGAATGGGGGGAGGCACTATATGGCTACACCTTC. The chain has TRBV6-1 and TRBJ1-2, with D maybe TRBD1 (5 bases). This CDR3 region has 15 residues. The germline CDR1 and CDR2 sequences are MNHNS and SASEGT. The V and J ends lost 2 bases and 5 bases respectively, with 15 bases between them.

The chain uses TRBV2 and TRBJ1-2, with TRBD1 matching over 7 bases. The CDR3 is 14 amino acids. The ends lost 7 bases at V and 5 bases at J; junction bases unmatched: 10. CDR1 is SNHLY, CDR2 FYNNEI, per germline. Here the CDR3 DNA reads TGTGCCAGCACTAACCCAGGGGGAACGTATGGCTACACCTTC. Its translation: CASTNPGGTYGYTF.

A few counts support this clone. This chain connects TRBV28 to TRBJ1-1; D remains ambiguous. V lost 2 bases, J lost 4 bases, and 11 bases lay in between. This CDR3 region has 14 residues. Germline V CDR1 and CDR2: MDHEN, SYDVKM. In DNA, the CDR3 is TGTGCCAGCAGTTTAGTCAGGCTGGGCACTGAAGCTTTCTTT. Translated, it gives CASSLVRLGTEAFF. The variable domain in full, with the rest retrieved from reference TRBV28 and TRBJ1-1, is DVKVTQSSRYLVKRTGEKVFLECVQDMDHENMFWYRQDPGLGLRLIYFSYDVKMKEKGDIPEGYSVSREKKERFSLILESASTNQTSMYLCASSLVRLGTEAFFGQGTRLTVV.

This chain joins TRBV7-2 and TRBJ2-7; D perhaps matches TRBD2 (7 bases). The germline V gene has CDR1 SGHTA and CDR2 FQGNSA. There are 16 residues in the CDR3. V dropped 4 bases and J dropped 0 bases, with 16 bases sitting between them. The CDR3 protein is CASSSRGRGSSYEQYF. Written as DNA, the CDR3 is TGTGCCAGCAGCTCAAGGGGGAGGGGTAGCTCCTACGAGCAGTACTTC.